The entry that follows covers one T cell receptor (beta chain) sequence. Its antigen is unknown. Qualities for individual bases were not recorded, and no much larger clone is one base off. The sample belongs to a study of a mutant IDH1 vaccine in newly diagnosed glioma (dated by TCRdb to the early 2020s). Background for the entire study: Across visits V03 through V10, patients got a total of eight vaccinations, given in weeks 1, 3, 5, 7, 11, 15, 19 and 23. Vaccination was initiated 4-6 weeks after radiotherapy alone, or concurrently with temozolomide cycles in the chemotherapy-containing groups. Longitudinal TCRB deep sequencing was done for about two dozen treated patients, wherever samples were available for exploratory analyses. Of the roughly 32 treated patients, approximately 62% were male and roughly 40% were female, and a mean age of approximately 40 years was recorded. Six visits were used for peripheral blood collection: V03 (baseline), V05, V07, V10, V12 and V13. Prior to enrollment, patients had been given standard therapy consisting of radiotherapy alone, temozolomide alone, or radiochemotherapy with temozolomide, with the combination given to most patients.

General conclusions and limits of the study: Availability determined which PBMC samples were chosen for TCRB deep sequencing. The authors stated that sample limitations prevented analyses of patient blood samples from being reproduced. No apparent relationship was observed between pseudoprogression and alterations in the top peripheral T cell clonotypes detected by TCRB sequencing. Immune responses induced by the vaccine were seen in 93.3% of patients across multiple MHC alleles.

The library relied on the immunoSEQ multiplex PCR assay. Rearranged TCR beta chain sequences were amplified using the hsTCRB Kit according to the manufacturer's protocol. TCRB libraries were sequenced on an Illumina MiSeq. The original pipeline was this. Demultiplexing, trimming and gene mapping were performed with the kit vendor's proprietary platform. The immuneACCESS repertoire file appears here via TCRdb, limited to in-frame rearrangements. These files lack a portion of the clones; in checked studies, under half of the deficit traces to unresolved V genes, and the cause of the others is not known. For V, J and clone size, that table is used; D and trimming come from the DNA. A total of approximately 30,000 clones appear in this sample, about four fifths of them only once. Together, the top ten hold over 15% of the sample. The sample's time point, from its label and the paper: week 23, last vaccination. Each vaccine dose was 300 ug of a 20-mer mutant IDH1 peptide in Montanide, given subcutaneously with topical imiquimod. Donors had newly diagnosed WHO grade 3 or 4 IDH1-mutant astrocytomas with loss of nuclear ATRX. The samples were drawn from NOA16, a multicentre, single-arm, open-label phase I trial in Germany that tested a mutant IDH1 peptide vaccine in humans for the first time. Genomic DNA for TCRB sequencing was extracted from EDTA blood using the DNeasy Blood and Tissue Kit.

Including the terminal cysteine and phenylalanine, the CDR3 comprises 13 residues. The only DNA kept is the CDR3, 39 bases in frame from the first base. CDR1 and CDR2, per the germline V gene, are MRHNA and SNTAGT. V and J lose 8 bases and 5 bases, and a span of 12 bases separates them. The sample here was PBMCs, taken from a glioma patient whose treatment included an IDH1 peptide vaccine. The chain is encoded by TRBV6-4 joined to TRBJ2-2; confidence is insufficient to name the D gene. This TCR came from a young woman with glioma. The CDR3 here reads CASSTQETGELFF. The bases read TGTGCCAGCTCCACTCAAGAAACCGGGGAGCTGTTTTTT.